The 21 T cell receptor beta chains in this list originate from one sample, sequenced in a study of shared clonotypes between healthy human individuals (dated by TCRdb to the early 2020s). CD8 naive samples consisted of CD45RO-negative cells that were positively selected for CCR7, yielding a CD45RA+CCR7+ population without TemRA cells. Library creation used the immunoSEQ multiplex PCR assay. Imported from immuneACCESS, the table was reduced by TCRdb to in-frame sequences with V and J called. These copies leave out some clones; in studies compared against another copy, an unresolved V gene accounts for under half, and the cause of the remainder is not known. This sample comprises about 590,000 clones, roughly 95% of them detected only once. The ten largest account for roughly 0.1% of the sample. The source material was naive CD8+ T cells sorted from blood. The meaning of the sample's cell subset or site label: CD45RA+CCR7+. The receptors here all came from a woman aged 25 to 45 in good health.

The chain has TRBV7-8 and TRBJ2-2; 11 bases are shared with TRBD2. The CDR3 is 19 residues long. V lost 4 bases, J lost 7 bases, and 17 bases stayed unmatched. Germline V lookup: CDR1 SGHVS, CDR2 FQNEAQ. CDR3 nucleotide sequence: TGTGCCAGCAGCTCCTGGGGCTCCTTAGCGGGAGGGCCCAGCGGGGAGCTGTTTTTT. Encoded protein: CASSSWGSLAGGPSGELFF. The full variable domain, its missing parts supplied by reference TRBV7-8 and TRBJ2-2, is GAGVSQSPRYKVAKRGQDVALRCDPISGHVSLFWYQQALGQGPEFLTYFQNEAQLDKSGLPSDRFFAERPEGSVSTLKIQRTQQEDSAVYLCASSSWGSLAGGPSGELFFGEGSRLTVL.

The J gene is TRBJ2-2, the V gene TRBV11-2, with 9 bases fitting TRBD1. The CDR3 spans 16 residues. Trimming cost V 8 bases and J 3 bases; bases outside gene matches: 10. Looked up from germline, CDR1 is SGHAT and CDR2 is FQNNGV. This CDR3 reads CASRTGDFFDTGELFF. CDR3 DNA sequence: TGTGCCAGCCGGACAGGGGACTTTTTCGACACCGGGGAGCTGTTTTTT.

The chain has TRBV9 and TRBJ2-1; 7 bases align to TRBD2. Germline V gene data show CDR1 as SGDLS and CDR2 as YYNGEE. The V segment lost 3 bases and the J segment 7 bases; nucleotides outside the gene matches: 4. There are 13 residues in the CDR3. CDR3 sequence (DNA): TGTGCCAGCAGCGACACAGCGGGAAATGAGCAGTTCTTC. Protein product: CASSDTAGNEQFF.

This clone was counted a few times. CDR3 loop: CASSFSTGWPQHF. CDR3 bases: TGTGCCAGCAGTTTTAGTACCGGCTGGCCCCAGCATTTT. The rearrangement uses TRBV27 and TRBJ1-5; D is undetermined. CDR1 is MNHEY, CDR2 SMNVEV, per germline (reference sequence). The CDR3 has 13 amino acids. The V gene lost 3 bases and the J gene lost 9 bases, with 12 bases spanning the gap.

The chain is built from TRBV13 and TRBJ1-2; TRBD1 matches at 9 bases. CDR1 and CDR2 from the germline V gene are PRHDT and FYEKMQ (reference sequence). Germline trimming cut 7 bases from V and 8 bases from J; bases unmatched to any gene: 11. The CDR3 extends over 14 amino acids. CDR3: CASTLGTGNVGYTF. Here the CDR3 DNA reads TGTGCCAGCACCCTCGGGACAGGGAACGTCGGCTACACCTTC.

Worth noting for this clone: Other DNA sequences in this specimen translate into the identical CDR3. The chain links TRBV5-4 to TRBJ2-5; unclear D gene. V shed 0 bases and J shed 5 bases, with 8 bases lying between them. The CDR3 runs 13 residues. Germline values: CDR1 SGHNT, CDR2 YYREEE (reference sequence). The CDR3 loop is CASSLAAEETQYF. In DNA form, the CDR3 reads TGTGCCAGCAGCTTGGCGGCGGAGGAGACCCAGTACTTC.

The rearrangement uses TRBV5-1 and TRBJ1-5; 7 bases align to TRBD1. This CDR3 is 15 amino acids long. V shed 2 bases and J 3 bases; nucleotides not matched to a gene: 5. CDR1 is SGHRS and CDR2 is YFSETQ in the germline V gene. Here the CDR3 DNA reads TGCGCCAGCAGCTTAACGACAGGGCCCAATCAGCCCCAGCATTTT. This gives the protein CASSLTTGPNQPQHF.

The CDR3 reads CASTPTGGIGELFF. The CDR3 DNA reads as TGTGCCAGCACCCCGACAGGGGGGATCGGGGAGCTGTTTTTT. The V and J genes are TRBV2 and TRBJ2-2; 9 nucleotides line up with TRBD1. CDR1 is SNHLY, CDR2 FYNNEI, per germline. The CDR3 contains 14 residues. V shed 7 bases and J 7 bases; nucleotides not matched to a gene: 7.

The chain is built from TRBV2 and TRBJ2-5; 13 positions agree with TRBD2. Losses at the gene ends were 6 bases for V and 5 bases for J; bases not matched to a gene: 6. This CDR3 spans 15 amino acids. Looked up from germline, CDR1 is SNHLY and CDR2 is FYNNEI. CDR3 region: CASRTTSGGRETQYF. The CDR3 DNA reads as TGTGCCAGCAGGACGACTAGCGGGGGGCGGGAGACCCAGTACTTC.

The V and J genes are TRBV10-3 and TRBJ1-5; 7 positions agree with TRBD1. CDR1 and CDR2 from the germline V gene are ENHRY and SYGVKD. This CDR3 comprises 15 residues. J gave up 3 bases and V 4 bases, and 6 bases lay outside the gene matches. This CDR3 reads CAISAAGGDNQPQHF. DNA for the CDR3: TGTGCCATCAGTGCAGCAGGGGGTGACAATCAGCCCCAGCATTTT.

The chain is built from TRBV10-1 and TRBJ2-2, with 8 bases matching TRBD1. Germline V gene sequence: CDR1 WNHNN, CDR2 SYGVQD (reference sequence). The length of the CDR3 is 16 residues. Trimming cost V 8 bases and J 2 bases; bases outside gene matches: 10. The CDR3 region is CASGGQVQLNTGELFF. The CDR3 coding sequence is TGCGCCAGCGGGGGACAGGTCCAACTCAACACCGGGGAGCTGTTTTTT.

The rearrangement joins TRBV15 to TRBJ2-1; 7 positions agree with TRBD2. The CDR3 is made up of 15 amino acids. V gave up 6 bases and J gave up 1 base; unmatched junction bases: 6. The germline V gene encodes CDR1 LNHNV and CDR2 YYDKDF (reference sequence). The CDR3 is CATRGREGSYNEQFF. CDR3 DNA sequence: TGTGCCACCAGGGGGAGGGAGGGATCCTACAATGAGCAGTTCTTC.

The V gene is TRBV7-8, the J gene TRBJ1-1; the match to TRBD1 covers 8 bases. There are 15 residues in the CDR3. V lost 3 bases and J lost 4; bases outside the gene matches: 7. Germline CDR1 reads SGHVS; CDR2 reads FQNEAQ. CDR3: CASSFRTGPGTEAFF. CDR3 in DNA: TGTGCCAGCAGCTTCCGGACAGGGCCGGGCACTGAAGCTTTCTTT.

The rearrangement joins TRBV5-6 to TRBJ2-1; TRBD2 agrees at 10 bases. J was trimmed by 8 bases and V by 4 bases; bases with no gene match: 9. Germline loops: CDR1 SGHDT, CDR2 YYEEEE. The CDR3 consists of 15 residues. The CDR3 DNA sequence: TGTGCCAGCAGCCACTCAAGCGGGAGGGCCCATGAGCAGTTCTTC. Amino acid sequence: CASSHSSGRAHEQFF.

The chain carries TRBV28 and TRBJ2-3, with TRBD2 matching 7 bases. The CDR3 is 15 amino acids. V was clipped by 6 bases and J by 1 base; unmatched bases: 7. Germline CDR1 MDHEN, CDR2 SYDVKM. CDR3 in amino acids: CASSRLAGGTDTQYF. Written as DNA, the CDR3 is TGTGCCAGCAGCCGTCTCGCGGGAGGCACAGATACGCAGTATTTT.

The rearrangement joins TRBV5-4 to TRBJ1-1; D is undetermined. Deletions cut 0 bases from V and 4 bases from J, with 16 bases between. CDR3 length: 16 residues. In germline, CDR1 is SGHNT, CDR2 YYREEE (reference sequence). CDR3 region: CASSLDGGGSGTEAFF. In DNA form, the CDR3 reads TGTGCCAGCAGCTTGGACGGTGGAGGATCGGGCACTGAAGCTTTCTTT.

Here the CDR3 DNA reads TGCGCCAGCAGCTTGGCCCCCACAGGGGGGTCCGGGGAGCTGTTTTTT. It is translated as CASSLAPTGGSGELFF. The V call is TRBV5-1, the J call TRBJ2-2; 8 bases agree with TRBD1. CDR1 and CDR2 from the germline V gene are SGHRS and YFSETQ. V was clipped by 0 bases and J by 6 bases; unmatched bases: 7. This CDR3 contains 16 residues.

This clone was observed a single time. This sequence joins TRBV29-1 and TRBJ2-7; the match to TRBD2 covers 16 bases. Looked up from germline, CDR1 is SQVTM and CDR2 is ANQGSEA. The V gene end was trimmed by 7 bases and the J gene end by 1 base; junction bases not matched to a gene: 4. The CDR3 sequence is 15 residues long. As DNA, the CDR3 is TGCAGCGCCAAGGGACTAGCGGGAGGGTCCTACGAGCAGTACTTC. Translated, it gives CSAKGLAGGSYEQYF.

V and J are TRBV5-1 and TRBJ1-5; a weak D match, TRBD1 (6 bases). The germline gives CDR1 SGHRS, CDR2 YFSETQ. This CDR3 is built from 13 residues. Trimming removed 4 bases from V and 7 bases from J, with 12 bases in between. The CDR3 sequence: CASSVSGEQPQHF. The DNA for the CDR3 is TGCGCCAGCAGCGTATCAGGGGAACAGCCCCAGCATTTT.

The CDR3 loop is CASSLPLADYEQYF. CDR3 DNA sequence: TGTGCCAGCAGCTTACCACTAGCGGATTACGAGCAGTACTTC. J is TRBJ2-7 and V is TRBV7-9; 8 nucleotides match TRBD2. After removal of 2 bases from V and 4 bases from J, the junction contained 4 bases not matched to a gene. The CDR3 consists of 14 residues. Germline V gene data show CDR1 as SEHNR and CDR2 as FQNEAQ (reference sequence). The variable domain in full, completed from reference TRBV7-9 and TRBJ2-7, reads DTGVSQNPRHKITKRGQNVTFRCDPISEHNRLYWYRQTLGQGPEFLTYFQNEAQLEKSRLLSDRFSAERPKGSFSTLEIQRTEQGDSAMYLCASSLPLADYEQYFGPGTRLTVT.

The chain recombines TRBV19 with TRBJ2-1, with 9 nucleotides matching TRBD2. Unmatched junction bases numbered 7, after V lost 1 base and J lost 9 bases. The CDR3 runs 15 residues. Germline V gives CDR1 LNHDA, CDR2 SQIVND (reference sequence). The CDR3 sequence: CASSIGESGGSEQFF. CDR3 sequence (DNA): TGTGCCAGTAGTATAGGAGAAAGCGGGGGGTCTGAGCAGTTCTTC. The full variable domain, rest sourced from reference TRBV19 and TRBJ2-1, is DGGITQSPKYLFRKEGQNVTLSCEQNLNHDAMYWYRQDPGQGLRLIYYSQIVNDFQKGDIAEGYSVSREKKESFPLTVTSAQKNPTAFYLCASSIGESGGSEQFFGPGTRLTVL.